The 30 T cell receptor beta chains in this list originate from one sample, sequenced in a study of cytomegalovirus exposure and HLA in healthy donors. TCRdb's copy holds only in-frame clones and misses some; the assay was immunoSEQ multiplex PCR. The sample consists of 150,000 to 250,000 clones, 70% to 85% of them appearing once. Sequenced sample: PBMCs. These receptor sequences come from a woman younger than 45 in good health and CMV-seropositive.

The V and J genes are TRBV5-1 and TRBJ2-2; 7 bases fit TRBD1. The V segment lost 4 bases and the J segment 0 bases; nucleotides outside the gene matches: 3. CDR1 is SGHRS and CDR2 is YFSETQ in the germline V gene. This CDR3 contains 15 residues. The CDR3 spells CASSQDRSNTGELFF. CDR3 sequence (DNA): TGCGCCAGCAGCCAGGACAGGTCGAACACCGGGGAGCTGTTTTTT.

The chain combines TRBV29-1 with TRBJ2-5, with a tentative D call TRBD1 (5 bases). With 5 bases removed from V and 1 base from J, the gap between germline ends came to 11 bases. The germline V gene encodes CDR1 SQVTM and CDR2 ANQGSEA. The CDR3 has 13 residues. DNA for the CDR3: TGCAGCGTTCCGAGACAGACCCAAGAGACCCAGTACTTC. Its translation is CSVPRQTQETQYF.

The CDR3 nucleotides read TGTGCCTGGAGTGAAAGGGACATAGGATACCACACTGAAGCTTTCTTT. The encoded protein is CAWSERDIGYHTEAFF. This chain links TRBV30 with TRBJ1-1, with D possibly being TRBD1 (6 bases). The CDR3 is 16 amino acids. Germline loops: CDR1 GTSNPN, CDR2 SVGIG (reference sequence). With 1 base removed from V and 3 bases from J, the gap between germline ends came to 18 bases.

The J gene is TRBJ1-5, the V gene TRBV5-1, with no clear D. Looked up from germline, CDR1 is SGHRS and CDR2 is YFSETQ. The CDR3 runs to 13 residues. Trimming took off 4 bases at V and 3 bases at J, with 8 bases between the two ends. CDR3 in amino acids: CASSELFNQPQHF. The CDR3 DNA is TGCGCCAGCAGCGAGCTTTTCAATCAGCCCCAGCATTTT.

Here the CDR3 DNA reads TGCGCCAGCAGCTTTGGAGTAGCGGTAGGAGATACGCAGTATTTT. It encodes CASSFGVAVGDTQYF. The rearrangement links TRBV5-1 to TRBJ2-3, with D maybe TRBD2 (6 bases). CDR3 length equals 15 residues. CDR1 and CDR2 from the germline V gene are SGHRS and YFSETQ. V lost 2 bases, J lost 5 bases, and 15 bases lay in between.

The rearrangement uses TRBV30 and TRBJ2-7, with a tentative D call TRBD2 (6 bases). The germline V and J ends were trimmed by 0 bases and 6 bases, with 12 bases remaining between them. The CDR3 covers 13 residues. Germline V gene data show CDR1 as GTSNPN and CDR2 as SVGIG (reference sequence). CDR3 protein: CAWSVQPGVEQYF. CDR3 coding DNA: TGTGCCTGGAGTGTACAGCCGGGGGTCGAGCAGTACTTC.

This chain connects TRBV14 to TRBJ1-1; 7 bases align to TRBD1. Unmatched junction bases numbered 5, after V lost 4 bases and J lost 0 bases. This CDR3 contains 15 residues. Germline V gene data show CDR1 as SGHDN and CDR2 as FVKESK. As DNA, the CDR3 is TGTGCCAGCAGCCGTCTACAGGGGTTGAACACTGAAGCTTTCTTT. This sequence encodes CASSRLQGLNTEAFF.

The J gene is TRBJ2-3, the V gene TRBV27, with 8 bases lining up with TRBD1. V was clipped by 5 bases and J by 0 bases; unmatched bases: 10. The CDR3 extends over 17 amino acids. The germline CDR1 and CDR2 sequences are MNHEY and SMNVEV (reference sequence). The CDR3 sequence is CASSVRGRLLSTDTQYF. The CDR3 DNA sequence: TGTGCCAGCAGTGTCAGGGGGCGACTCCTCAGCACAGATACGCAGTATTTT.

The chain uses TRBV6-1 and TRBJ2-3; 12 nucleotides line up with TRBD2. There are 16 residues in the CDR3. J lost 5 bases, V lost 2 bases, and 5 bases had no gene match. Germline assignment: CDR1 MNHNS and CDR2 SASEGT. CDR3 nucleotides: TGTGCCAGCAGTGAACTAGCGGGAGGGCCTTTAGATACGCAGTATTTT. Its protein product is CASSELAGGPLDTQYF.

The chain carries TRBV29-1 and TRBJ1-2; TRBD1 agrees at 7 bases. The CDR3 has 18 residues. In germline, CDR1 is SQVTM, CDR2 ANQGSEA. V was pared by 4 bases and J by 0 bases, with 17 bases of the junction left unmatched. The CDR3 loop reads CSVANLGGQKNANYGYTF. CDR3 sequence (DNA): TGCAGCGTTGCCAACTTAGGGGGACAGAAAAACGCTAACTATGGCTACACCTTC.

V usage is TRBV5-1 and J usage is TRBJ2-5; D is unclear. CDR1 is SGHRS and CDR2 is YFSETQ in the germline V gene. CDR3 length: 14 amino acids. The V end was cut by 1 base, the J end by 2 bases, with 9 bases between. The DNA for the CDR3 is TGCGCCAGCAGCTTGCGGGTAGATCAAGAGACCCAGTACTTC. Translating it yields CASSLRVDQETQYF.

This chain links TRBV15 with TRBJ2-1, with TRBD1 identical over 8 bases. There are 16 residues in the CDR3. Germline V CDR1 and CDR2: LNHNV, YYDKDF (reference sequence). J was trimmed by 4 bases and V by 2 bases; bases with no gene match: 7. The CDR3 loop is CATSRIGTGSYNEQFF. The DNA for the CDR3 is TGTGCCACCAGCAGAATAGGGACAGGCTCTTACAATGAGCAGTTCTTC.

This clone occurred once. This CDR3 reads CAWKISRAYEQYF. CDR3 nucleotides: TGTGCCTGGAAGATTAGCAGGGCCTACGAGCAGTACTTC. The genes are TRBV30 and TRBJ2-7; possibly TRBD1 for D (5 bases). Germline-derived CDR1 and CDR2 are GTSNPN and SVGIG (reference sequence). The CDR3 contains 13 residues. The germline V and J ends were trimmed by 4 bases and 2 bases, with 12 bases remaining between them.

CDR3 residues: CASSQDPTAAYSNQPQHF. CDR3 nucleotides: TGTGCCAGCAGCCAAGATCCCACAGCGGCTTATAGCAATCAGCCCCAGCATTTT. The V call is TRBV4-2, the J call TRBJ1-5; no clear D gene. Germline CDR1 reads LGHNA; CDR2 reads YNFKEQ. V was trimmed by 0 bases and J by 0 bases, leaving 15 bases between them. This CDR3 has 18 amino acids.

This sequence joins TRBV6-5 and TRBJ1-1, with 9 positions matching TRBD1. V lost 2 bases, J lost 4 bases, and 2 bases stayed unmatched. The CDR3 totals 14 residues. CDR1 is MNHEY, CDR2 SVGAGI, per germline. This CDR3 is CASSYTTGGTEAFF. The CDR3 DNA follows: TGTGCCAGCAGTTACACGACAGGGGGCACTGAAGCTTTCTTT.

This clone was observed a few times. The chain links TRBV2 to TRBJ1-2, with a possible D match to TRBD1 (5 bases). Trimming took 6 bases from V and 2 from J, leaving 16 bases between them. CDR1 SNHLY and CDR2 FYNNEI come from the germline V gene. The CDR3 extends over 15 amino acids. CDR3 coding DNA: TGTGCCAGCAGACCCGACAGAGGATGGAACTATGGCTACACCTTC. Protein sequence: CASRPDRGWNYGYTF.

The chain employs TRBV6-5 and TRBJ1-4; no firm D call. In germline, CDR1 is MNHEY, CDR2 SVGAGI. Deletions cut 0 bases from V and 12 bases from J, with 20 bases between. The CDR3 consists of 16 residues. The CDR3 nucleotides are TGTGCCAGCAGTTACTCAACTCGGGAACCCCGGAAAGAACTGTTTTTT. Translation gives CASSYSTREPRKELFF.

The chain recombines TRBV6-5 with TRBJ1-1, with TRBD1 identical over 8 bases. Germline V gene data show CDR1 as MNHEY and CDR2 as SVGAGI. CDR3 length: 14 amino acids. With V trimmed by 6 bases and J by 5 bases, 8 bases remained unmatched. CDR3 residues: CASSETGAKTEAFF. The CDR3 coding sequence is TGTGCCAGCAGCGAGACAGGGGCCAAGACTGAAGCTTTCTTT.

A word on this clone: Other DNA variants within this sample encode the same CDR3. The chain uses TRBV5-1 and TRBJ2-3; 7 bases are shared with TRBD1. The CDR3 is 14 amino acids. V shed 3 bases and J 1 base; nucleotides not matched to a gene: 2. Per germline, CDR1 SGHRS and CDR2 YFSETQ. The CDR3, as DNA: TGCGCCAGCAGCTCAGGACAGGGCACAGATACGCAGTATTTT. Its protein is CASSSGQGTDTQYF.

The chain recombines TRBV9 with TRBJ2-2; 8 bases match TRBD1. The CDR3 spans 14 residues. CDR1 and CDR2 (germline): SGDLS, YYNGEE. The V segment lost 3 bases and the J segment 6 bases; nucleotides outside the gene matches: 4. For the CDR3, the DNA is TGTGCCAGCAGCGCGGACAGGGTGGCCGGGGAGCTGTTTTTT. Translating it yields CASSADRVAGELFF.

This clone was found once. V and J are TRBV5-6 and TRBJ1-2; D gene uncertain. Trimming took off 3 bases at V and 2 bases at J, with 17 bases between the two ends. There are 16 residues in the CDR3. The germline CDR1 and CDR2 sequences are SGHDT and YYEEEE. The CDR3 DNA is TGTGCCAGCAGCTCCCAAATCCCGACGGGGAACTATGGCTACACCTTC. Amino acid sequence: CASSSQIPTGNYGYTF.

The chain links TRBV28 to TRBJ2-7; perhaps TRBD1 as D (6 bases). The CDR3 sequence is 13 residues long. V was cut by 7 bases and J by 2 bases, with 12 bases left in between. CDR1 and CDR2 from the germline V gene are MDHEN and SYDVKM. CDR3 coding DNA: TGTGCCAGCACGAGGGACATTGCCTACGAGCAGTACTTC. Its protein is CASTRDIAYEQYF.

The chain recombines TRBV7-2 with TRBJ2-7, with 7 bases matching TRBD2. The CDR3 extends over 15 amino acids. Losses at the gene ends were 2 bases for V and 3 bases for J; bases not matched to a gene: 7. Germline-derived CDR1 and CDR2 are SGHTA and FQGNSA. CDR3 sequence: CASSLMGGSLYEQYF. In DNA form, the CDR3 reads TGTGCCAGCAGCTTAATGGGCGGGAGCCTCTACGAGCAGTACTTC.

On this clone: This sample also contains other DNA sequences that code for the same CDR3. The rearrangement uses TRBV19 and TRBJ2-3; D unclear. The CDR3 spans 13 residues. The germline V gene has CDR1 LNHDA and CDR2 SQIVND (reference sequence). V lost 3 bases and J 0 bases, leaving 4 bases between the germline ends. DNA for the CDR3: TGTGCCAGTAGTATTGCGAGCACAGATACGCAGTATTTT. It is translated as CASSIASTDTQYF. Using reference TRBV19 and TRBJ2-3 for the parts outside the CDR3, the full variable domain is DGGITQSPKYLFRKEGQNVTLSCEQNLNHDAMYWYRQDPGQGLRLIYYSQIVNDFQKGDIAEGYSVSREKKESFPLTVTSAQKNPTAFYLCASSIASTDTQYFGPGTRLTVL.

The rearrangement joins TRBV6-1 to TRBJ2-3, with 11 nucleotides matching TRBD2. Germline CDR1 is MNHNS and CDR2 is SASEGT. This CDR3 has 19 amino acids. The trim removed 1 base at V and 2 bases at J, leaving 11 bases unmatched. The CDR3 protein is CASSEVGITSGSPTDTQYF. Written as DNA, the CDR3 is TGTGCCAGCAGTGAAGTTGGGATTACTAGCGGGAGTCCCACAGATACGCAGTATTTT.

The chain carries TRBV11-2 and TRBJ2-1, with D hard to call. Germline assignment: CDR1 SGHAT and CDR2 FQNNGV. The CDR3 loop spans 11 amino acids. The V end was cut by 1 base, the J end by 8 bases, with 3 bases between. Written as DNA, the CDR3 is TGTGCCAGCAGCTTAGCTTATGAGCAGTTCTTC. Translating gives CASSLAYEQFF.

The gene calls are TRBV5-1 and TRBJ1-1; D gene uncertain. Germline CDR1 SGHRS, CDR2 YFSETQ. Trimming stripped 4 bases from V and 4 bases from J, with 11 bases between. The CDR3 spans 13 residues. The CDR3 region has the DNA TGCGCCAGCAGCCTGGCCCAATTCACTGAAGCTTTCTTT. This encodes CASSLAQFTEAFF. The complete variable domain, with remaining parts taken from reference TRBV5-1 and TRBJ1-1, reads KAGVTQTPRYLIKTRGQQVTLSCSPISGHRSVSWYQQTPGQGLQFLFEYFSETQRNKGNFPGRFSGRQFSNSRSEMNVSTLELGDSALYLCASSLAQFTEAFFGQGTRLTVV.

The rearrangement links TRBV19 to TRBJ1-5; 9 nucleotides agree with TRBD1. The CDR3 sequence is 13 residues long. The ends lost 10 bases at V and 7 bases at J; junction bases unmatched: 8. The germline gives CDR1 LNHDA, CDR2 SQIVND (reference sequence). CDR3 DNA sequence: TGTGCCACCAAGGACAGGGGAAGCCAGCCCCAGCATTTT. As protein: CATKDRGSQPQHF. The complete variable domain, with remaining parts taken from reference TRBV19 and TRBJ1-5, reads DGGITQSPKYLFRKEGQNVTLSCEQNLNHDAMYWYRQDPGQGLRLIYYSQIVNDFQKGDIAEGYSVSREKKESFPLTVTSAQKNPTAFYLCATKDRGSQPQHFGDGTRLSIL.

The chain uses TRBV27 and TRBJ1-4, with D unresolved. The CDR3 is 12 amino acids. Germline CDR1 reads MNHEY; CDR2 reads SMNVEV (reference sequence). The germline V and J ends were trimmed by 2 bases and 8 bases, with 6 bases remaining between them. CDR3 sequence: CASSLRGEKLFF. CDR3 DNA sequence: TGTGCCAGCAGTTTAAGAGGGGAAAAACTGTTTTTT.

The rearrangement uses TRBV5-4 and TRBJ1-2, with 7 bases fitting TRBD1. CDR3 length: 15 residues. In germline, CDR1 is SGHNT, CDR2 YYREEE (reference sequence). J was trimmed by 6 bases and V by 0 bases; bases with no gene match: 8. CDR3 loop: CASSLAVGQLDGYTF. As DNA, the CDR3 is TGTGCCAGCAGCTTGGCAGTGGGACAGCTAGATGGCTACACCTTC. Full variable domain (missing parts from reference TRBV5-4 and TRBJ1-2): ETGVTQSPTHLIKTRGQQVTLRCSSQSGHNTVSWYQQALGQGPQFIFQYYREEENGRGNFPPRFSGLQFPNYSSELNVNALELDDSALYLCASSLAVGQLDGYTFGSGTRLTVV.